Only one count was recorded for the clone carrying this TCR beta chain. The sample comes from a study of T cell responses to AZD1222 COVID-19 vaccine. The V and J ends lost 4 bases and 4 bases, in that order; junction bases with no gene match: 8. CDR1 is SGHNT and CDR2 is YYREEE in the germline V gene (reference sequence). The CDR3 spans 15 residues. Only in-frame clones appear in the TCRdb table, and some are missing; sequencing was by immunoSEQ multiplex PCR. The sample shows roughly 190,000 clones, almost 95% of them seen only once. The TCR comes from an adult in good health. V gene TRBV5-4 combines with J gene TRBJ1-3; 7 nucleotides match TRBD1. This material consisted of peripheral blood, taken on day 0 of AZD1222 vaccination. In DNA form, the CDR3 reads TGTGCCAGCAGCCGATCGACAGGGCCAGGAAACACCATATATTTT. Residues: CASSRSTGPGNTIYF.